One and the same sample provided the 4 T cell receptor beta chains below, sequenced in a study of OX40 agonist ivuxolimab in advanced cancers. The assay was immunoSEQ multiplex PCR, and TCRdb's table has in-frame clones only and misses some. The sample includes fewer than 65,000 clones, more than 80% seen only once; the top ten take 11%. The input for sequencing was CD4+ or CD8+ T cells sorted from blood, taken in a trial of the OX40 agonist ivuxolimab. These receptors came from an adult with an advanced solid tumor such as melanoma, head and neck, liver or kidney cancer.

J is TRBJ2-2 and V is TRBV6-1, with TRBD1 matching over 7 bases. Germline CDR1 reads MNHNS; CDR2 reads SASEGT. This CDR3 spans 16 amino acids. V lost 2 bases, J lost 4 bases, and 7 bases stayed unmatched. DNA of the CDR3: TGTGCCAGCAGTGAACAAGGGGGCGCCGGCACCGGGGAGCTGTTTTTT. It yields the protein CASSEQGGAGTGELFF.

This clone was seen only a few times. The chain couples TRBV18 to TRBJ1-1; a possible D gene is TRBD1 (6 bases). The CDR3 is 14 residues long. V was pared by 3 bases and J by 5 bases, with 13 bases between. CDR1 KGHSH and CDR2 LQKENI come from the germline V gene. CDR3 amino acids: CASSPYGGRTEAFF. For the CDR3, the DNA is TGTGCCAGCTCACCGTACGGGGGCCGGACTGAAGCTTTCTTT. Using reference TRBV18 and TRBJ1-1 for the parts outside the CDR3, the full variable domain is NAGVMQNPRHLVRRRGQEARLRCSPMKGHSHVYWYRQLPEEGLKFMVYLQKENIIDESGMPKERFSAEFPKEGPSILRIQQVVRGDSAAYFCASSPYGGRTEAFFGQGTRLTVV.

The gene calls are TRBV5-4 and TRBJ2-5; D possibly corresponds to TRBD2 (5 bases). V dropped 0 bases and J dropped 10 bases, with 13 bases sitting between them. The CDR3 totals 13 residues. Germline CDR1 SGHNT, CDR2 YYREEE (reference sequence). The CDR3 DNA reads TGTGCCAGCAGCTTGGCTAGCATCGGTTACCAGTACTTC. This gives the protein CASSLASIGYQYF.

The chain uses TRBV5-1 and TRBJ2-5; no firm D call. The last part of the DNA fits TRBJ2-7 better; the J call may be wrong. Germline assignment: CDR1 SGHRS and CDR2 YFSETQ. This CDR3 spans 12 amino acids. CDR3 sequence reads: CASSLALSEQYF. DNA for the CDR3: TGCGCCAGCAGCTTGGCCCTCTCCGAGCAGTACTTC.